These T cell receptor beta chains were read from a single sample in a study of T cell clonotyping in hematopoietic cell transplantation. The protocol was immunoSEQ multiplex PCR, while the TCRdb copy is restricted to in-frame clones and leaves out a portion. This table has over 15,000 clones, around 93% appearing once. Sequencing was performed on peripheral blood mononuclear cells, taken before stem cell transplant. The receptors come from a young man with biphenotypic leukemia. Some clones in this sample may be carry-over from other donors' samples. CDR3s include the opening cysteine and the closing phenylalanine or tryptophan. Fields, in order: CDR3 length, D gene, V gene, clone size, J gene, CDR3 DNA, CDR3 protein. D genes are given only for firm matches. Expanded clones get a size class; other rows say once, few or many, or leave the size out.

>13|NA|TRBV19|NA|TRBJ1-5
TGTGCCAGTAGTATAGGTCCGGGTCAGCCCCAGCATTTT
CASSIGPGQPQHF
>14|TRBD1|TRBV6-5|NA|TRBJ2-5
TGTGCCAGCAGCCCCAGGGGGCCGGGGGAGACCCAGTACTTC
CASSPRGPGETQYF
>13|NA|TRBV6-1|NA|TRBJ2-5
TGTGCCAGCATGCCAGGGACGACAGAGACCCAGTACTTC
CASMPGTTETQYF
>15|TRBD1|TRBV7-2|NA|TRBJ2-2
TGTGCCAGCAGCACCGGGACAGGGGGCGGCGGGGAGCTGTTTTTT
CASSTGTGGGGELFF
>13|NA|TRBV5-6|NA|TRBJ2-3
TGTGCCAGCAGCGGGGGCGGAACCTATACGCAGTATTTT
CASSGGGTYTQYF
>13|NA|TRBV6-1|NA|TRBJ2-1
TGTGCCAGCAGTGAGGACACCTACAATGAGCAGTTCTTC
CASSEDTYNEQFF
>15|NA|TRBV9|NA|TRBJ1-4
TGTGCCAGCAGCGCGTCAGGGGCATTATACGAAAAACTGTTTTTT
CASSASGALYEKLFF
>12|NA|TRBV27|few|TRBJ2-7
TGTGCCAGCAGTACAAGGGGTGACGAGCAGTACTTC
CASSTRGDEQYF
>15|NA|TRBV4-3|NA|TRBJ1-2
TGCGCCAGCAGCCAAGGTCGGGGGGTGAACTATGGCTACACCTTC
CASSQGRGVNYGYTF
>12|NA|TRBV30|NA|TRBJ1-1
TGTGCCTGGAATCAGAGGAACACTGAAGCTTTCTTT
CAWNQRNTEAFF
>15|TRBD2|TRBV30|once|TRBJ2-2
TGTGCCTGGAGTTTAGCGGGGGGTTATACCGGGGAGCTGTTTTTT
CAWSLAGGYTGELFF
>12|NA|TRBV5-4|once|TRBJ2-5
TGTGCCAGCAGCCTACCTGACGACCCCCAGTACTTC
CASSLPDDPQYF
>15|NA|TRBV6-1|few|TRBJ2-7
TGTGCCAGCAGTGAAACCGGGACCCAACCCTACGAGCAGTACTTC
CASSETGTQPYEQYF
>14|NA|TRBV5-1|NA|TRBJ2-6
TGCGCCAGCAGCTTGAGGTCTGGGGCCAACGTCCTGACTTTC
CASSLRSGANVLTF
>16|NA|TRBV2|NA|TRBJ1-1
TGTGCCAGCAGTGAATCTAATCCTGGGAGGAACACTGAAGCTTTCTTT
CASSESNPGRNTEAFF
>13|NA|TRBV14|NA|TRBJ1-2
TGTGCCAGCAGTCGGACAGAAAACTATGGCTACACCTTC
CASSRTENYGYTF
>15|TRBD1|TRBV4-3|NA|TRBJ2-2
TGCGCCAGCAGCCACTATACAGGGGACACCGGGGAGCTGTTTTTT
CASSHYTGDTGELFF
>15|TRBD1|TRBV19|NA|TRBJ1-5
TGTGCCAGTAACCCTATAGGGACAGGCGGACAGCCCCAGCATTTT
CASNPIGTGGQPQHF
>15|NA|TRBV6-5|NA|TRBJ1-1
TGTGCCAGCAGTTACTCTGGGCGGATGAACACTGAAGCTTTCTTT
CASSYSGRMNTEAFF
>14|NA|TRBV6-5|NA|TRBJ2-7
TGTGCCAGCAGTCGGGACTGGAGCTCCTACGAGCAGTACTTC
CASSRDWSSYEQYF
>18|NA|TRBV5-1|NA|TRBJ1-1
TGCGCCAGCAGCTTGGATGTTCCCTATGGATCCGGGAACACTGAAGCTTTCTTT
CASSLDVPYGSGNTEAFF
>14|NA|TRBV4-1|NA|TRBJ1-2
TGCGCCAGCAGTCATCCGGGAAGGGGGAAGGGCTACACCTTC
CASSHPGRGKGYTF
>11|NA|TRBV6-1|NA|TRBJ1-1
TGTGCCAGCCCGTTGTACACTGAAGCTTTCTTT
CASPLYTEAFF
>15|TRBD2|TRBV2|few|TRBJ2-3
TGTGCCAGCTACACGACTAGCGCCGTTTGGGGGACGCAGTATTTT
CASYTTSAVWGTQYF
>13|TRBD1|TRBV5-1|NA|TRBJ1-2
TGCGCCAGCAGCTCGGGACAGCCTCAAGGCTACACCTTC
CASSSGQPQGYTF
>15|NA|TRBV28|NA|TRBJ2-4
TGTGCCAGCTCCCGTTTAGATATAGCCAAAAACATTCAGTACTTC
CASSRLDIAKNIQYF
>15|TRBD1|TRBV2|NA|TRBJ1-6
TGTGCCAGCAGTGAGGGACAGGGCATCTATTCACCCCTCCACTTT
CASSEGQGIYSPLHF
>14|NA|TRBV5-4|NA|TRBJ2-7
TGTGCCAGCAGCCTGGGGGCCGCGACCTACGAGCAGTACTTC
CASSLGAATYEQYF
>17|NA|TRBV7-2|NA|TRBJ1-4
TGTGCCAGCAGCTTAGGGGGAGGGATGTTGGGTAATGAAAAACTGTTTTTT
CASSLGGGMLGNEKLFF
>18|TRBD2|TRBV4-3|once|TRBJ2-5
TGCGCCAGCAGCCAAGAAGGGATATTGGACGGACTAGAAGAGACCCAGTACTTC
CASSQEGILDGLEETQYF
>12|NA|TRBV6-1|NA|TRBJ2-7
TGTGCCAGCAGTCGTCTGGGGACGGAGCAGTACTTC
CASSRLGTEQYF
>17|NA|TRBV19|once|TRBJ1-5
TGTGCCAGTACCGCGGGGGAGGGTGCGATAAGCAATCAGCCCCAGCATTTT
CASTAGEGAISNQPQHF
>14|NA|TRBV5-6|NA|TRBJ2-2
TGTGCCAGCAGCTTTATTAGTTTCTCCGGGGAGCTGTTTTTT
CASSFISFSGELFF
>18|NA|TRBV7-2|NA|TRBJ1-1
TGTGCCAGCAGCCCTATGACCTACAGGGTGGGGGAGAACACTGAAGCTTTCTTT
CASSPMTYRVGENTEAFF
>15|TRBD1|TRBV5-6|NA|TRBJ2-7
TGTGCCAGCAGCTTGGTACAGGGGCCCTCCTACGAGCAGTACTTC
CASSLVQGPSYEQYF
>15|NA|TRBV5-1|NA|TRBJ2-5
TGCGCCAGCAGCGAACAGGGAGGGGGTCAGGCGGCCCAGTACTTC
CASSEQGGGQAAQYF
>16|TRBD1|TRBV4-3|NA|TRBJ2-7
TGCGCCAGCAGCCAAGATAAGGGACAGGCCCTTTACGAGCAGTACTTC
CASSQDKGQALYEQYF
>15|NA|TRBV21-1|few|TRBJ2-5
TGTGCCAGCAGTTTCCGACAGGGCGGTGTGGAGACCCAGTACTTC
CASSFRQGGVETQYF
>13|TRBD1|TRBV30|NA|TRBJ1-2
TGTGCCTGGAGGGCGGGACAGGGCTATGGCTACACCTTC
CAWRAGQGYGYTF
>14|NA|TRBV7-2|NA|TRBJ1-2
TGTGCCAGCAGCTCCTCCAGGGGACCATATGGCTACACCTTC
CASSSSRGPYGYTF
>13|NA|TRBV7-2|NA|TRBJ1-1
TGTGCCAGCACCTTAAGGAGGGGAACTGAAGCTTTCTTT
CASTLRRGTEAFF
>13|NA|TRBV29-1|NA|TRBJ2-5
TGCAGCGTGAAACTAGGGCCCCCGGGTGGCCAGTACTTC
CSVKLGPPGGQYF
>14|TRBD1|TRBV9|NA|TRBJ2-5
TGTGCCAGCAGCGTAGTCGACAGGGGGGAGACCCAGTACTTC
CASSVVDRGETQYF
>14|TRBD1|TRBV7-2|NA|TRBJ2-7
TGTGCCAGCAGCCGGGACAGGGATGCCTACGAGCAGTACTTC
CASSRDRDAYEQYF
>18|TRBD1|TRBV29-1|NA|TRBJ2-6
TGCAGCGTAGAGGGCCTAACAGGGGGGAATGGCGGGGCCAACGTCCTGACTTTC
CSVEGLTGGNGGANVLTF
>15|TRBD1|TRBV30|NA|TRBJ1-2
TGTGCCTGGAGTTCCACCACTACGACAGGGGCTGGCTACACCTTC
CAWSSTTTTGAGYTF
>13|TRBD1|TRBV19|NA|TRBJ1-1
TGTGCCAGTATGGACAGGGTTAACACTGAAGCTTTCTTT
CASMDRVNTEAFF
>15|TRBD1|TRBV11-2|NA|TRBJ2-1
TGTGCCAGCAGAAAAGGGACAGGGGGGGGAAGGGAGCAGTTCTTC
CASRKGTGGGREQFF
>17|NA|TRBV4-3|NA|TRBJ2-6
TGCGCCAGCAGCCAAGATCCCGTTGACAGCGGGGCCAACGTCCTGACTTTC
CASSQDPVDSGANVLTF
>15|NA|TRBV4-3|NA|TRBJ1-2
TGCGCCAGCAGCCAAGGAGTCCCAGGGGAAGGTGGCTACACCTTC
CASSQGVPGEGGYTF